A single T cell receptor beta chain is shown here with its context. This CDR3 comprises 16 residues. Germline V gene lookup returns CDR1 MNHEY and CDR2 SVGAGI. Trimming pared 6 bases from V and 5 bases from J, leaving 17 bases between. The data belong to a study of T cells after yellow fever vaccination. TCRdb reprocessed the 5' RACE reads with MiXCR, giving one entry per CDR3 protein. The top ten clones hold 2.5% to 4% of a sample with about 350,000 distinct CDR3 sequences, approximately 13% of them seen once. The sequence was obtained from a man aged 18 to 29 who received the YFV17D yellow fever vaccine. The specimen comprised CD4+ T cells sorted from PBMCs, sampled 15 days after the yellow fever booster vaccination. This chain links TRBV6-5 with TRBJ1-6; possible D gene TRBD1, 6 bases. The CDR3 spells CASRFGGGSDNSPLHF. CDR3 bases: TGTGCCAGCAGATTTGGAGGGGGTAGCGATAATTCACCCCTCCACTTT.